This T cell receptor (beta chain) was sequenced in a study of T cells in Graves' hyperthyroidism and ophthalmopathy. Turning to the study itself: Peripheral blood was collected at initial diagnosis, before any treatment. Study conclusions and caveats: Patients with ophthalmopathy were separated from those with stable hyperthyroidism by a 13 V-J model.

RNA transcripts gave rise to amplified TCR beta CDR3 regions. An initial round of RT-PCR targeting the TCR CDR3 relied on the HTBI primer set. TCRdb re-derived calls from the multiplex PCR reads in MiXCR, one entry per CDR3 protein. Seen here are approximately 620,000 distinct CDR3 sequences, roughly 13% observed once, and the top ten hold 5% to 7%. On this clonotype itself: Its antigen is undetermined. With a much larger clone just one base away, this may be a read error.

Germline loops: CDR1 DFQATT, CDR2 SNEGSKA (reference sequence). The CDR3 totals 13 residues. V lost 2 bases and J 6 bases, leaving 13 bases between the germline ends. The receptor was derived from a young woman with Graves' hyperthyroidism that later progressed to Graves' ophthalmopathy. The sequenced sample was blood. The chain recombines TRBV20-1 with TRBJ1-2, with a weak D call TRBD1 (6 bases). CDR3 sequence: CSARTYRVHGYTF. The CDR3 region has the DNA TGCAGTGCTAGAACCTACAGGGTTCATGGCTACACCTTC.